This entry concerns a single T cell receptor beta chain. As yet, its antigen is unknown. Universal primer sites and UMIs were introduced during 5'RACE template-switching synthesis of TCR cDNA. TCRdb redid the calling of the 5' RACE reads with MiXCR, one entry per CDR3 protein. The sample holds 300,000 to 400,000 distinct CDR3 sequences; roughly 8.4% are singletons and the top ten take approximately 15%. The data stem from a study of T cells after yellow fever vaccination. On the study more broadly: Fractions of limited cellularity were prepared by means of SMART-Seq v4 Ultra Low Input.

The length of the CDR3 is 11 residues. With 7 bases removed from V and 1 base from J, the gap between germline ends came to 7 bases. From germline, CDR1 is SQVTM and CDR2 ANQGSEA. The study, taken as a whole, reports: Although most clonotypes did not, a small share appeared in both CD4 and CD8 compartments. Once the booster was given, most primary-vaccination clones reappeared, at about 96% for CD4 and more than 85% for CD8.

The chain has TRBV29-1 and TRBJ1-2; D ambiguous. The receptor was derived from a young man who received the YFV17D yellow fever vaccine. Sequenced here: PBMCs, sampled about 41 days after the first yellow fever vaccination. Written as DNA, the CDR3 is TGCAGCGGATCGGATAACTATGGCTACACCTTC. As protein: CSGSDNYGYTF. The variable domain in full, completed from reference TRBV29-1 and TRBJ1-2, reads SAVISQKPSRDICQRGTSLTIQCQVDSQVTMMFWYRQQPGQSLTLIATANQGSEATYESGFVIDKFPISRPNLTFSTLTVSNMSPEDSSIYLCSGSDNYGYTFGSGTRLTVV.